The following is a T cell receptor (beta chain) sequence with its context. Only a few counts were recorded for this clonotype. Its antigen is still unknown. Base quality data are lacking; no much larger clone is found one base away. This sample stems from a study of early T cells in non-severe SARS-CoV-2 infection (dated by TCRdb to 2020 to 2022). About the full investigation: Because TCR sequencing relied on bulk RNA taken from unsorted whole blood, pairing of alpha and beta chains was not possible.

The study was a case-control design nested within a healthcare worker cohort in London, UK, with weekly nasopharyngeal swab PCR tests and blood sampling. Healthcare workers were enrolled in the week of the UK lockdown, from 23 to 31 March 2020, and were followed every week for up to 16 weeks. Study-wide findings and limitations: VDJdb matching was skewed toward anti-spike CD8 responses and likely underestimated virus-specific expansions, missing private and CD4 specificities.

V is reduced by 0 bases and J by 2 bases, leaving a spacing of 10 bases between them. In the germline V gene, CDR1 corresponds to SGDLS and CDR2 to YYNGEE. The CDR3 covers 15 residues, taking in both the cysteine and the phenylalanine. The read is trimmed to its CDR3 DNA, 45 bases read in frame from base 1. Library generation was performed with 5' RACE. The sequencing machine was a NextSeq 500. To correct for sequencing error and PCR bias, the TCR library protocol tagged individual cDNA molecules with unique molecular identifiers. Sequencing covered both TCR alpha and beta chains, and within each sample the abundances of alpha and beta sequences were tightly co-correlated. The authors processed their data as follows. Decombinator V4 was used to annotate TCR sequences for V gene, J gene and CDR3. TCRs were defined as expanded if a significant change between any two time points was detected under a Poisson model with p below 0.0001. Abundances of TCRs were expressed as counts per million after normalisation to the total number of TCRs sequenced in each sample. TRAV1-2 paired with TRAJ12, TRAJ20 or TRAJ33 defined MAIT TCRs, while TRAV10 paired with TRAJ18 defined iNKT TCRs. VDJdb, accessed 1 November 2021, was searched for CMV, EBV and SARS-CoV-2 annotated TCRs, with TCRs annotated for multiple antigens excluded. The public reads were run again by TCRdb, first through fastp at Q25 and then through MiXCR, and only productive beta chains were kept. Duplicate CDR3 protein sequences are folded into a single record with the most common DNA and genes. For this entry, the V and J calls and clone size follow TCRdb and not the study's own pipeline. Here the sample has about 49,000 distinct CDR3 sequences; over 9.5% occur a single time. The top ten hold approximately 9.1% of the sample.

The sequencing sample was made of whole blood. Rearrangement joined TRBV9 to TRBJ2-3; TRBD2 might be the D gene, on 5 matching bases. This sequence was found in an adult who was a healthcare worker with PCR-confirmed SARS-CoV-2 infection or an uninfected control (not recorded which). The DNA sequence is as follows: TGTGCCAGCAGCGTAGATACTAGGGCCACAGATACGCAGTATTTT. This yields the protein CASSVDTRATDTQYF.